The 9 T cell receptor beta chains given below trace back to one sample, sequenced in a study of cytomegalovirus exposure and HLA in healthy donors (dated by TCRdb to about 2017). Library preparation employed the immunoSEQ multiplex PCR assay. For the multiplex PCR, a mixture combining 60 forward primers for TCR Vbeta segments and 13 reverse primers for TCR Jbeta segments was used. The source is immuneACCESS, and TCRdb retained only in-frame sequences with V and J called. Part of the clones is not carried over; for the studies checked, unresolved V genes explain less than half of this, and the remainder is unexplained. The record for this sample contains around 210,000 clones. About 0.9% of the sample rests with the top ten. The sequenced material came from PBMCs. The receptors here all came from a young woman in good health and CMV-seropositive.

The V call is TRBV5-1, the J call TRBJ1-4; D gene ambiguous. This CDR3 region has 14 residues. Trimming removed 0 bases at V and 6 bases at J, with 9 bases between. CDR1 and CDR2 (germline): SGHRS, YFSETQ. CDR3 sequence reads: CASSLVGSDEKLFF. CDR3 DNA: TGCGCCAGCAGCTTGGTGGGCAGTGATGAAAAACTGTTTTTT.

The chain carries TRBV28 and TRBJ1-1; 9 bases are a match to TRBD1. This CDR3 spans 13 amino acids. V shed 7 bases and J 6 bases; nucleotides not matched to a gene: 6. Germline V lookup: CDR1 MDHEN, CDR2 SYDVKM. CDR3 amino acids: CASKLGTGSEAFF. The CDR3 nucleotides read TGTGCCAGCAAGTTAGGGACAGGGTCTGAAGCTTTCTTT.

The chain couples TRBV9 to TRBJ1-5, with 8 bases aligning to TRBD1. The germline V gene has CDR1 SGDLS and CDR2 YYNGEE. The V and J ends lost 4 bases and 2 bases, in that order; junction bases with no gene match: 2. This CDR3 has 14 residues. CDR3 in amino acids: CASSPDRGNQPQHF. The CDR3 DNA reads as TGTGCCAGCAGCCCGGACAGGGGCAATCAGCCCCAGCATTTT.

The chain joins TRBV5-4 to TRBJ2-1, with a tentative D call TRBD2 (5 bases). This CDR3 is built from 18 residues. The V end was cut by 7 bases, the J end by 7 bases, with 30 bases between. In germline, CDR1 is SGHNT, CDR2 YYREEE (reference sequence). CDR3 DNA sequence: TGTGCCAGCCCTCCGAAAGCCGGGCATTCCCTTACGGGGAATGAGCAGTTCTTC. Translated: CASPPKAGHSLTGNEQFF.

This sequence joins TRBV18 and TRBJ2-7; 7 nucleotides line up with TRBD1. The length of the CDR3 is 15 residues. CDR1 is KGHSH, CDR2 LQKENI, per germline. V dropped 5 bases and J dropped 0; count of bases not matched to a gene: 7. The CDR3 is CASSGRDRSSYEQYF. In nucleotides, the CDR3 is TGTGCCAGCTCAGGCCGGGACAGATCCTCCTACGAGCAGTACTTC. Full variable domain (rest looked up from reference TRBV18 and TRBJ2-7): NAGVMQNPRHLVRRRGQEARLRCSPMKGHSHVYWYRQLPEEGLKFMVYLQKENIIDESGMPKERFSAEFPKEGPSILRIQQVVRGDSAAYFCASSGRDRSSYEQYFGPGTRLTVT.

The V gene is TRBV19, the J gene TRBJ2-2, with 7 bases fitting TRBD2. Trimming removed 10 bases from V and 1 base from J; junction bases left unmatched: 9. The CDR3 extends over 15 amino acids. Germline-derived CDR1 and CDR2 are LNHDA and SQIVND (reference sequence). The CDR3, as DNA: TGTGCCACCCCCCTGGGCGGGGGGAACACCGGGGAGCTGTTTTTT. Encoded protein: CATPLGGGNTGELFF.

This chain connects TRBV2 to TRBJ1-2; 11 bases are a match to TRBD1. Germline V gene data show CDR1 as SNHLY and CDR2 as FYNNEI. This CDR3 contains 13 residues. V was clipped by 8 bases and J by 6 bases; unmatched bases: 5. The chain's CDR3 is CASGQGADDGYTF. The CDR3 bases are TGTGCCAGCGGACAGGGGGCGGACGATGGCTACACCTTC.

This chain uses TRBV10-3 with TRBJ1-2; perhaps TRBD1 as D (6 bases). Trimming removed 4 bases from V and 3 bases from J, with 9 bases in between. Germline V gene sequence: CDR1 ENHRY, CDR2 SYGVKD. This CDR3 spans 13 amino acids. CDR3: CAISGEGDYGYTF. The CDR3 DNA sequence: TGTGCCATCAGTGGGGAGGGGGACTATGGCTACACCTTC.

This sequence joins TRBV6-5 and TRBJ2-5; 9 bases match TRBD1. The J call may be faulty, since TRBJ2-7 better matches the DNA end. This CDR3 has 14 amino acids. Germline V gene sequence: CDR1 MNHEY, CDR2 SVGAGI. For the CDR3, the DNA is TGTGCCAGCAGCCGACCGGGACAGGGTACCGAGCAGTACTTC. It codes for CASSRPGQGTEQYF.